This entry is about one TCR beta chain. The target antigen is unknown. This record belongs to a study of shared clonotypes between healthy human individuals. CDR1 MNHEY and CDR2 SVGAGI come from the germline V gene. CDR3 length: 15 amino acids. V lost 6 bases to trimming and J lost 2 bases; unmatched junction nucleotides: 8. Study results and caveats: Rarefaction revealed incomplete sorted-subset sequencing despite large depth. Compared with clonotypes that all four donors shared, non-shared clonotypes had lower generation probabilities.

Caucasian adults living in Nashville, Tennessee, provided all samples. A CD45RA-negative memory subset and a CD45RA+ naive subset were separated from the CD4+ cells. Produced via immunoSEQ multiplex PCR; TCRdb's table is partial and in-frame only. The profile shows approximately 2.5 million clones, roughly 92% of them singletons. The receptor was isolated from a man between 18 and 35 years old in good health. Input material: naive CD4+ T cells sorted from blood. Noted subset: CD45RA+ positively selected. The chain recombines TRBV6-5 with TRBJ2-3, with 7 bases lining up with TRBD1. The DNA of the CDR3 is TGTGCCAGCAGCTGGGGGCAGGGGGACACAGATACGCAGTATTTT. It yields the protein CASSWGQGDTDTQYF.